These 19 T cell receptor beta chains were sequenced from one sample in a study of Ad26.COV2.S vaccination and SARS-CoV-2 variants (dated by TCRdb to about 2021). Library generation was performed with the immunoSEQ multiplex PCR assay. This immuneACCESS table, as held by TCRdb, lists in-frame sequences with V and J called but not all clones. Of the missing ones, under half trace to an unresolved V gene in checked studies; the others have no known cause. In all, the sample holds around 310,000 clones, and roughly 90% of those were seen once. The leading ten clones occupy about 5% of the sample. The sample's treatment or condition label is to be understood as: 15 to 20 received Ad26.COV2.S at low or high dose, single or two shots; five or six received placebo; per-sample allocation not given. Repertoires of vaccine and placebo recipients were sequenced from samples taken on day 63 after the first injection.

The sequences come from peripheral blood, collected in a trial of Ad26.COV2.S vaccine versus placebo. The receptors originated from a person between 18 and 65 years old who received the Ad26.COV2.S COVID-19 vaccine or a placebo.

CDR3 in amino acids: CASSPPSGREAFF. CDR3 coding DNA: TGTGCCAGCTCACCACCGTCTGGACGGGAAGCTTTCTTT. This sequence joins TRBV18 and TRBJ1-1, with D unclear. There are 13 residues in the CDR3. CDR1 and CDR2 from the germline V gene are KGHSH and LQKENI. V was shortened by 0 bases and J by 8 bases, with 10 bases between the two germline ends. Looking up the rest from reference TRBV18 and TRBJ1-1 gives the full variable domain: NAGVMQNPRHLVRRRGQEARLRCSPMKGHSHVYWYRQLPEEGLKFMVYLQKENIIDESGMPKERFSAEFPKEGPSILRIQQVVRGDSAAYFCASSPPSGREAFFGQGTRLTVV.

The chain combines TRBV7-3 with TRBJ2-4; a possible D gene is TRBD2 (6 bases). CDR3 size: 13 residues. From germline, CDR1 is SGHTA and CDR2 FQGTGA. With 5 bases removed from V and 9 bases from J, the gap between germline ends came to 14 bases. The CDR3 region is CASSPPGGSIQYF. CDR3 bases: TGTGCCAGCAGCCCCCCTGGGGGGAGCATTCAGTACTTC.

V and J are TRBV19 and TRBJ1-3; D is unclear. The CDR3 spans 14 residues. The germline V gene has CDR1 LNHDA and CDR2 SQIVND (reference sequence). Between the trimmed V and J ends, which lost 3 bases and 3 bases, there was a span of 9 bases. The CDR3 region has the DNA TGTGCCAGTAGTATGGTGCAGTATGGAAACACCATATATTTT. As protein: CASSMVQYGNTIYF.

The chain combines TRBV12-3 or TRBV12-4 with TRBJ1-1; D remains unclear. The CDR3 consists of 12 residues. The V end was cut by 3 bases, the J end by 7 bases, with 9 bases between. The CDR3 loop reads CASSLRADEAFF. As DNA, the CDR3 is TGTGCCAGCAGTTTGAGGGCAGATGAAGCTTTCTTT.

This clone was seen more than once but under ten times. The chain couples TRBV7-9 to TRBJ1-5; D gene uncertain. Trimming shortened V by 5 bases and J by 3 bases, and 8 bases separated the two germline ends. The CDR3 runs 13 residues. Germline assignment: CDR1 SEHNR and CDR2 FQNEAQ (reference sequence). The CDR3 is CASSRAPNQPQHF. CDR3 in DNA: TGTGCCAGCAGCCGGGCCCCCAATCAGCCCCAGCATTTT.

This clone was seen a few times. The V gene is TRBV7-2, the J gene TRBJ1-2; D remains ambiguous. Trimming pared 5 bases from V and 8 bases from J, leaving 12 bases between. The germline gives CDR1 SGHTA, CDR2 FQGNSA. The CDR3 is 12 residues long. Here the CDR3 DNA reads TGTGCCAGCAGCATCCGTGTGGAGGGCTACACCTTC. Translation: CASSIRVEGYTF.

The chain is built from TRBV7-2 and TRBJ2-6; no clear D gene. Germline values: CDR1 SGHTA, CDR2 FQGNSA. There are 15 residues in the CDR3. V dropped 4 bases and J dropped 3 bases, with 10 bases sitting between them. The DNA for the CDR3 is TGTGCCAGCAGCTCGCTATTAGGTGGGGCCAACGTCCTGACTTTC. Its translation: CASSSLLGGANVLTF.

The J gene is TRBJ2-2, the V gene TRBV27; the D is unclear. CDR1 is MNHEY, CDR2 SMNVEV, per germline (reference sequence). V was trimmed by 8 bases and J by 1 base, leaving 5 bases between them. The CDR3 runs to 12 residues. CDR3 sequence reads: CASQRNTGELFF. CDR3 coding DNA: TGTGCCAGCCAGCGGAACACCGGGGAGCTGTTTTTT.

The genes are TRBV27 and TRBJ1-5, with D perhaps matching TRBD1 (6 bases). The CDR3 runs to 15 residues. Trimming shortened V by 4 bases and J by 1 base, and 11 bases separated the two germline ends. Germline lookup yields CDR1 MNHEY and CDR2 SMNVEV (reference sequence). The CDR3 sequence: CASSSDSPSNQPQHF. The CDR3 nucleotides read TGTGCCAGCAGTTCGGACAGCCCCAGCAATCAGCCCCAGCATTTT.

The rearrangement uses TRBV19 and TRBJ1-1; D might be TRBD1 (5 bases). Germline V gene lookup returns CDR1 LNHDA and CDR2 SQIVND (reference sequence). V was shortened by 9 bases and J by 2 bases, with 13 bases between the two germline ends. This CDR3 spans 13 amino acids. Here the CDR3 reads CASFTGANTEAFF. The CDR3 DNA follows: TGTGCCAGCTTTACAGGAGCCAACACTGAAGCTTTCTTT.

The genes are TRBV28 and TRBJ2-7, with 11 bases fitting TRBD2. CDR1 and CDR2 (germline): MDHEN, SYDVKM. CDR3 length equals 15 residues. V gave up 4 bases and J gave up 4 bases; unmatched junction bases: 6. In nucleotides, the CDR3 is TGTGCCAGCAGTTCACCGGGACTAGCGGATTACGAGCAGTACTTC. The encoded protein is CASSSPGLADYEQYF.

The rearrangement uses TRBV19 and TRBJ1-1, with TRBD1 matching over 10 bases. J gave up 1 base and V 6 bases, and 5 bases lay outside the gene matches. The germline V gene has CDR1 LNHDA and CDR2 SQIVND (reference sequence). The CDR3 spans 15 residues. The CDR3 nucleotides read TGTGCCAGTAGCGGGACAGGGGTGACGAACACTGAAGCTTTCTTT. As protein: CASSGTGVTNTEAFF.

The genes are TRBV6-5 and TRBJ1-2, with TRBD1 matching over 8 bases. V shed 6 bases and J 2 bases; nucleotides not matched to a gene: 8. CDR1 MNHEY and CDR2 SVGAGI come from the germline V gene. The CDR3 is made up of 15 amino acids. The CDR3 coding sequence is TGTGCCAGCAGGATTCGACAGGGGTGGAACTATGGCTACACCTTC. Translating gives CASRIRQGWNYGYTF.

This clone showed up just a few times. This chain connects TRBV6-5 to TRBJ1-2, with a weak D call TRBD1 (5 bases). V gave up 4 bases and J gave up 1 base, with 10 bases separating them. The CDR3 totals 14 residues. Germline V gene lookup returns CDR1 MNHEY and CDR2 SVGAGI. CDR3 in DNA: TGTGCCAGCAGTTCCGAGGGGCTTAACTATGGCTACACCTTC. Translated: CASSSEGLNYGYTF.

The rearrangement joins TRBV9 to TRBJ2-5; no reliable D call. The germline V gene has CDR1 SGDLS and CDR2 YYNGEE. V shed 4 bases and J shed 5 bases, with 15 bases lying between them. The CDR3 is 14 residues long. Here the CDR3 DNA reads TGTGCCAGCAGCCCCCCCAGCCTGGAGGAGACCCAGTACTTC. Amino acid sequence: CASSPPSLEETQYF.

V and J are TRBV6-5 and TRBJ1-1, with TRBD1 matching over 7 bases. CDR3 length: 14 residues. CDR1 and CDR2 from the germline V gene are MNHEY and SVGAGI. After removal of 7 bases from V and 4 bases from J, the junction contained 9 bases not matched to a gene. CDR3 in DNA: TGTGCCAGCAACCCTACAGGGGCCACCACTGAAGCTTTCTTT. Protein sequence: CASNPTGATTEAFF.

This chain joins TRBV6-5 and TRBJ2-2, with D unclear. The V end was cut by 6 bases, the J end by 3 bases, with 14 bases between. The CDR3 totals 15 residues. Germline CDR1 MNHEY, CDR2 SVGAGI. CDR3 residues: CASRQVNRDTGELFF. CDR3 coding DNA: TGTGCCAGCAGGCAGGTGAATCGGGACACCGGGGAGCTGTTTTTT.

The gene calls are TRBV3-1 (or the pseudogene TRBV3-2) and TRBJ2-5, with D unclear. CDR1 and CDR2 (germline): LGHDT, YNNKEL (reference sequence). CDR3 length equals 12 residues. Trimming took 1 base from V and 3 from J, leaving 3 bases between them. The CDR3 DNA sequence: TGTGCCAGCAGCCAAGCTAAAGAGACCCAGTACTTC. Translating gives CASSQAKETQYF.

The gene calls are TRBV18 and TRBJ2-5; 7 bases match TRBD2. V dropped 1 base and J dropped 0; count of bases not matched to a gene: 17. CDR1 KGHSH and CDR2 LQKENI come from the germline V gene. This CDR3 has 20 residues. Here the CDR3 reads CASSPLVSYWAGENQETQYF. In DNA, the CDR3 is TGTGCCAGCTCACCACTAGTTTCGTATTGGGCGGGGGAGAACCAAGAGACCCAGTACTTC.